What follows are 11 T cell receptor beta chains derived from one specimen sequenced in a study of blood T cell repertoires in COVID-19. Repertoires were generated with immunoSEQ multiplex PCR, while TCRdb's copy carries only in-frame clones and drops some. This table has 85,000 to 100,000 clones, 90% appearing once. Sequencing input: peripheral blood. Source of these receptors: a man aged 55 to 70 with acute or convalescent COVID-19.

The gene calls are TRBV14 and TRBJ1-2; tentatively, D is TRBD1 (6 bases). The CDR3 covers 13 residues. Germline V gene sequence: CDR1 SGHDN, CDR2 FVKESK. Trimming took 5 bases from V and 7 from J, leaving 14 bases between them. CDR3 protein: CASSTQGRSGYTF. The CDR3 nucleotides are TGTGCCAGCAGCACTCAGGGGAGAAGTGGCTACACCTTC.

The CDR3 nucleotides are TGTGCCAGCACCCCGGGACAGGGGACTTATACGCAGTATTTT. Translation: CASTPGQGTYTQYF. This chain connects TRBV7-2 to TRBJ2-3; the match to TRBD1 covers 10 bases. Germline values: CDR1 SGHTA, CDR2 FQGNSA. V was pared by 7 bases and J by 7 bases, with 8 bases of the junction left unmatched. The CDR3 is 14 amino acids.

This chain uses TRBV7-9 with TRBJ1-2, with D perhaps TRBD1 (5 bases). Germline-derived CDR1 and CDR2 are SEHNR and FQNEAQ (reference sequence). The CDR3 spans 14 residues. V was trimmed by 2 bases and J by 6 bases, leaving 13 bases between them. The CDR3 nucleotides read TGTGCCAGCAGCTTAAACGGGGGGGAGAATGGCTACACCTTC. Translation gives CASSLNGGENGYTF.

The chain recombines TRBV19 with TRBJ1-1; possibly TRBD1 for D (5 bases). V lost 5 bases to trimming and J lost 5 bases, with 9 bases between them. Germline CDR1 and CDR2: LNHDA and SQIVND (reference sequence). The CDR3 covers 12 residues. The CDR3 spells CASSGTWTEAFF. CDR3 DNA sequence: TGTGCCAGTAGTGGGACTTGGACTGAAGCTTTCTTT. The full variable domain, its missing parts supplied by reference TRBV19 and TRBJ1-1, is DGGITQSPKYLFRKEGQNVTLSCEQNLNHDAMYWYRQDPGQGLRLIYYSQIVNDFQKGDIAEGYSVSREKKESFPLTVTSAQKNPTAFYLCASSGTWTEAFFGQGTRLTVV.

This chain joins TRBV6-1 and TRBJ1-2; 8 bases fit TRBD1. Germline V lookup: CDR1 MNHNS, CDR2 SASEGT. The junction had 8 bases not matched to a gene; V was cut back by 0 bases and J by 8 bases. This CDR3 contains 15 residues. In DNA, the CDR3 is TGTGCCAGCAGTGAAGCGCTTCAGGGGGCGAGGGGCTACACCTTC. This translates into CASSEALQGARGYTF.

The rearrangement uses TRBV19 and TRBJ2-3; the match to TRBD2 covers 14 bases. The J segment lost 1 base and the V segment lost 4 bases, leaving 7 bases of the junction unmatched. CDR3 length: 18 residues. Germline V gene sequence: CDR1 LNHDA, CDR2 SQIVND (reference sequence). CDR3 sequence reads: CASSTGLAGGLRTDTQYF. The CDR3 nucleotides read TGTGCCAGTAGTACAGGACTAGCGGGGGGTCTCCGCACAGATACGCAGTATTTT.

V is TRBV19 and J is TRBJ2-7; TRBD1 agrees at 10 bases. The V segment lost 2 bases and the J segment 0 bases; nucleotides outside the gene matches: 1. CDR3 size: 15 residues. CDR1 and CDR2 from the germline V gene are LNHDA and SQIVND (reference sequence). Here the CDR3 reads CASSIRQGASYEQYF. The CDR3 DNA reads as TGTGCCAGTAGTATACGACAGGGGGCCTCCTACGAGCAGTACTTC. The variable domain in full, completed from reference TRBV19 and TRBJ2-7, reads DGGITQSPKYLFRKEGQNVTLSCEQNLNHDAMYWYRQDPGQGLRLIYYSQIVNDFQKGDIAEGYSVSREKKESFPLTVTSAQKNPTAFYLCASSIRQGASYEQYFGPGTRLTVT.

This chain joins TRBV2 and TRBJ2-5; D gene uncertain. The CDR3 runs 11 residues. CDR1 and CDR2 from the germline V gene are SNHLY and FYNNEI. Deletions cut 3 bases from V and 5 bases from J, with 4 bases between. Written as DNA, the CDR3 is TGTGCCAGCAGTGATGCGGAGACCCAGTACTTC. Translation gives CASSDAETQYF.

The chain couples TRBV4-1 to TRBJ2-1, with 9 nucleotides matching TRBD2. The V and J ends lost 0 bases and 7 bases, in that order; junction bases with no gene match: 4. This CDR3 contains 15 residues. The germline V gene encodes CDR1 MGHRA and CDR2 YSYEKL. This CDR3 is CASSQEGRGGNEQFF. As DNA, the CDR3 is TGCGCCAGCAGCCAAGAGGGGCGGGGGGGAAATGAGCAGTTCTTC.

Worth noting for this clone: Other DNA sequences in this specimen translate into the identical CDR3. The chain carries TRBV6-5 and TRBJ1-2; possible D gene TRBD1, 6 bases. The CDR3 length is 13 residues. Germline lookup yields CDR1 MNHEY and CDR2 SVGAGI. Trimming cost V 5 bases and J 2 bases, with 9 bases left between them. The CDR3 loop reads CASSITGNYGYTF. The CDR3 nucleotides are TGTGCCAGCAGTATTACAGGGAACTATGGCTACACCTTC.

This chain joins TRBV19 and TRBJ1-6; no firm D call. Germline CDR1 and CDR2: LNHDA and SQIVND (reference sequence). This CDR3 comprises 14 residues. The V end lost 8 bases, the J end lost 5 bases, and 13 bases lay between the germline ends. The CDR3, as DNA: TGTGCCAGTCGGTCCGCTAAAAATAATTCACCCCTCCACTTT. Translation gives CASRSAKNNSPLHF.